This T cell receptor (beta chain) derives from a study of shared clonotypes between healthy human individuals. This clone was counted only a few times. Germline trimming cut 5 bases from V and 7 bases from J; bases unmatched to any gene: 7. The CDR3 has 13 residues. CDR1 is MNHEY, CDR2 SVGAGI, per germline. Generated by immunoSEQ multiplex PCR, the TCRdb table keeps only in-frame clones and is missing some. This table holds under 1,900,000 clones, approximately 98.5% found once. This clonotype originated in a man aged 25 to 40 in good health. The specimen sequenced was naive CD4+ T cells sorted from blood. As to subset: CD45RA+ positively selected. The chain uses TRBV6-5 and TRBJ1-2, with 7 nucleotides matching TRBD1. CDR3 sequence reads: CASSKTGSGGYTF. The CDR3 DNA sequence: TGTGCCAGCAGTAAGACAGGGTCGGGTGGCTACACCTTC.